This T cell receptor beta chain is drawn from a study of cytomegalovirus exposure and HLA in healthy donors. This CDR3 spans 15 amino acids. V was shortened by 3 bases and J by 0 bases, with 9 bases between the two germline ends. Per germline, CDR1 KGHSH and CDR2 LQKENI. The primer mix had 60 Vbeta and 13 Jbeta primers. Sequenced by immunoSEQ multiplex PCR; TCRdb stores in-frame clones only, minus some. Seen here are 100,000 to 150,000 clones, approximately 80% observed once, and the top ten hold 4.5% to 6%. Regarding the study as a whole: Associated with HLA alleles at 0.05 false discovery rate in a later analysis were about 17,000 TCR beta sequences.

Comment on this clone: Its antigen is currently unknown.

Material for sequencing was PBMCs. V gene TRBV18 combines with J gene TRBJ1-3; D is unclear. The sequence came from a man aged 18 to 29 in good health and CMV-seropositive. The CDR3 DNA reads TGTGCCAGCTCACCGGCGAGCGTCTCTGGAAACACCATATATTTT. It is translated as CASSPASVSGNTIYF.